This passage covers 7 T cell receptor beta chains from one sample sequenced in a study of blood T cell repertoires in COVID-19. Sequencing used immunoSEQ multiplex PCR; TCRdb keeps in-frame clones, though not all of them. The data show under 200,000 clones, roughly 72% seen once. Sequencing was done on a sample of peripheral blood. These receptors were collected from a woman aged 80 or over with acute or convalescent COVID-19.

This clone was found a few times. CDR3 residues: CASSLYLGVFF. The DNA for the CDR3 is TGTGCCAGCAGTTTATACCTTGGAGTTTTCTTT. The chain joins TRBV12-3 or TRBV12-4 to TRBJ1-1; D gene ambiguous. V was clipped by 2 bases and J by 13 bases, with 11 bases between them. The CDR3 totals 11 residues.

The V call is TRBV3-1 (or the pseudogene TRBV3-2), the J call TRBJ2-2, with no clear D. V lost 8 bases and J lost 0, with 10 bases in between. CDR1 LGHDT and CDR2 YNNKEL come from the germline V gene (reference sequence). The length of the CDR3 is 14 residues. The CDR3 DNA is TGTGCCAGCCGGAGAGGCTCGAACACCGGGGAGCTGTTTTTT. It yields the protein CASRRGSNTGELFF.

The J gene is TRBJ1-3, the V gene TRBV12-3 or TRBV12-4, with D possibly TRBD1 on 6 matching bases. The CDR3 sequence is 12 residues long. V was shortened by 5 bases and J by 8 bases, with 10 bases between the two germline ends. CDR3 nucleotide sequence: TGTGCCAGCAGTACAGGGTTAGACACCATATATTTT. The encoded protein is CASSTGLDTIYF.

The chain uses TRBV19 and TRBJ2-1; D may be TRBD2 (7 bases). V was clipped by 8 bases and J by 7 bases, with 15 bases between them. The CDR3 is 13 amino acids. The germline V gene has CDR1 LNHDA and CDR2 SQIVND (reference sequence). DNA for the CDR3: TGTGCCAGTCGGAGGGGGGGGCCGAATGAGCAGTTCTTC. This encodes CASRRGGPNEQFF.

The J gene is TRBJ2-1, the V gene TRBV5-8, with a possible D match to TRBD2 (5 bases). The CDR3 loop spans 15 amino acids. Germline lookup yields CDR1 SGHTS and CDR2 YDEGEE. Trimming took off 4 bases at V and 2 bases at J, with 13 bases between the two ends. The CDR3 DNA reads as TGTGCCAGCAGCCACCGGCCAGCGGCCTACAATGAGCAGTTCTTC. Its protein product is CASSHRPAAYNEQFF.

This clone has only a few counts. V usage is TRBV5-4 and J usage is TRBJ2-2, with TRBD1 matching over 9 bases. This CDR3 spans 16 amino acids. Germline V lookup: CDR1 SGHNT, CDR2 YYREEE (reference sequence). V gave up 5 bases and J gave up 7 bases; unmatched junction bases: 12. The CDR3: CASSPEHRGRSGELFF. CDR3 nucleotides: TGTGCCAGCAGTCCGGAACACAGGGGGCGCAGCGGGGAGCTGTTTTTT.

The table lists this clone with a few counts. This chain links TRBV7-2 with TRBJ1-5, with a possible D match to TRBD1 (5 bases). CDR1 SGHTA and CDR2 FQGNSA come from the germline V gene. The ends were cut back, 1 base at V and 5 bases at J, with 15 bases in the middle. This CDR3 is built from 16 residues. The DNA for the CDR3 is TGTGCCAGCAGCTTAGGGGTTTCGGGGGGGGATCAGCCCCAGCATTTT. Encoded protein: CASSLGVSGGDQPQHF. Using reference TRBV7-2 and TRBJ1-5 for the parts outside the CDR3, the full variable domain is GAGVSQSPSNKVTEKGKDVELRCDPISGHTALYWYRQSLGQGLEFLIYFQGNSAPDKSGLPSDRFSAERTGGSVSTLTIQRTQQEDSAVYLCASSLGVSGGDQPQHFGDGTRLSIL.